Here is one T cell receptor (beta chain) with its context. Its antigen is not known. CDR3 length: 17 amino acids. Germline lookup yields CDR1 MDHEN and CDR2 SYDVKM. V was pared by 2 bases and J by 7 bases, with 11 bases of the junction left unmatched. This entry comes from a study of T cell responses to AZD1222 COVID-19 vaccine. Assay used: immunoSEQ multiplex PCR; TCRdb lists only in-frame clones, some missing. This table has around 45,000 clones, just under 80% appearing once. General study findings and limits: CD4 TCRs linked to vaccination spanned spike, dominating at 160-218 and 743-854.

Sequenced material: peripheral blood, taken 28 days after the second dose of the MenACWY control vaccine. The chain couples TRBV28 to TRBJ1-4, with 9 nucleotides matching TRBD1. The TCR originated in an adult who received the MenACWY meningococcal vaccine as a control. CDR3 DNA sequence: TGTGCCAGCAGTTTAACCGGGACAGGGCCGCGGGGTGAAAAACTGTTTTTT. This gives the protein CASSLTGTGPRGEKLFF.